The 19 T cell receptor beta chains listed next were all sequenced from one sample in a study of neurological immune-mediated disorders. As to time point: technical triplicate 2. MiXCR, applied by TCRdb to the 5' RACE reads, yields one record per CDR3 protein. The repertoire has about 59,000 distinct CDR3 sequences, 24% of them found once; the top ten carry less than 6%. Sequenced: PBMCs. These receptors all come from a man aged 60 to 69 with HTLV-1-associated myelopathy (HAM/TSP).

This clonotype was observed once. The CDR3 nucleotides read TGCGCCAGCAGCTTGGTAATGGGGACAGAAGAATTTGCAACTAATGAAAAACTGTTTTTT. It is translated as CASSLVMGTEEFATNEKLFF. The V gene is TRBV5-1, the J gene TRBJ1-4; 7 nucleotides match TRBD1. The CDR3 spans 20 residues. V lost 0 bases, J lost 0 bases, and 14 bases stayed unmatched. Germline values: CDR1 SGHRS, CDR2 YFSETQ.

This clonotype was observed many times. The CDR3 reads CASSPLGREETGELFF. As DNA, the CDR3 is TGTGCCAGCAGTCCCCTTGGGAGGGAAGAGACCGGGGAGCTGTTTTTT. The V gene is TRBV6-5, the J gene TRBJ2-2; 7 nucleotides line up with TRBD2. The CDR3 is 16 amino acids. The V gene end was trimmed by 5 bases and the J gene end by 5 bases; junction bases not matched to a gene: 11. Germline V gives CDR1 MNHEY, CDR2 SVGAGI.

This clonotype has at least ten counts. The chain is built from TRBV7-9 and TRBJ1-2, with 9 bases that match TRBD1. The germline gives CDR1 SEHNR, CDR2 FQNEAQ (reference sequence). The ends lost 4 bases at V and 8 bases at J; junction bases unmatched: 8. The CDR3 loop spans 14 amino acids. The DNA for the CDR3 is TGTGCCAGCAGCTCCTTGGGACAGGGTCGAGGCTACACCTTC. This translates into CASSSLGQGRGYTF.

The chain recombines TRBV28 with TRBJ2-2; D may be TRBD2 (6 bases). V lost 3 bases, J lost 1 base, and 12 bases lay in between. CDR3 size: 16 residues. The germline gives CDR1 MDHEN, CDR2 SYDVKM. The CDR3 spells CASSFAGSGNTGELFF. The CDR3 DNA follows: TGTGCCAGCAGTTTTGCGGGGTCCGGGAACACCGGGGAGCTGTTTTTT.

The genes are TRBV2 and TRBJ2-1; tentatively, D is TRBD1 (6 bases). The J call is in doubt because the DNA end fits TRBJ2-7 better. This CDR3 contains 16 residues. Germline CDR1 reads SNHLY; CDR2 reads FYNNEI. CDR3 sequence reads: CASSEVGGQLYNEQYF. For the CDR3, the DNA is TGTGCCAGCAGTGAAGTAGGTGGACAGCTATACAATGAGCAGTACTTC.

The table lists this clonotype with many counts. The rearrangement uses TRBV12-3 or TRBV12-4 and TRBJ2-1; possibly TRBD1 or TRBD2 for D (5 bases each). The V end was cut by 8 bases, the J end by 7 bases, with 15 bases between. This CDR3 is built from 13 residues. CDR3 DNA: TGTGCCAGCGGGGGAAGGTGGGTTAATGAGCAGTTCTTC. Translated: CASGGRWVNEQFF.

This clonotype was detected many times. The J gene is TRBJ1-5, the V gene TRBV12-3 or TRBV12-4; 7 bases are shared with TRBD1. The CDR3 has 14 amino acids. Trimming took 6 bases from V and 6 from J; bases not matched to a gene: 8. The CDR3 protein is CASREQGFGQPQHF. As DNA, the CDR3 is TGTGCCAGCAGAGAACAGGGGTTCGGTCAGCCCCAGCATTTT.

This clonotype was detected ten times or more. The chain is built from TRBV5-1 and TRBJ2-3; D is uncertain. Deletions cut 4 bases from V and 4 bases from J, with 16 bases between. The CDR3 extends over 15 amino acids. In germline, CDR1 is SGHRS, CDR2 YFSETQ. The CDR3 DNA reads as TGCGCCAGCAGCCCCAACAATGGGGTTGCAGATACGCAGTATTTT. This sequence encodes CASSPNNGVADTQYF.

The table lists this clonotype with many counts. The chain links TRBV28 to TRBJ2-5; perhaps TRBD1 as D (6 bases). This CDR3 is 15 amino acids long. Trimming stripped 6 bases from V and 3 bases from J, with 17 bases between. Germline-derived CDR1 and CDR2 are MDHEN and SYDVKM. This chain's CDR3 is CASRGYRERKETQYF. In DNA form, the CDR3 reads TGTGCCAGCAGGGGGTACAGGGAAAGAAAAGAGACCCAGTACTTC.

The table lists this clonotype with many counts. The chain joins TRBV7-9 to TRBJ1-1; D gene unclear. The CDR3 totals 15 residues. Per germline, CDR1 SEHNR and CDR2 FQNEAQ (reference sequence). Trimming pared 2 bases from V and 0 bases from J, leaving 10 bases between. In DNA, the CDR3 is TGTGCCAGCAGCTTACTGAATCCTATGAACACTGAAGCTTTCTTT. Its translation is CASSLLNPMNTEAFF.

With regard to this clonotype: This may stem from a read error, because a much larger clone lies one nucleotide away. CDR3 residues: CASSVGNRAIDGYTF. CDR3 DNA: TGTGCCAGCAGCGTAGGGAACAGGGCGATCGATGGCTACACCTTC. The gene calls are TRBV9 and TRBJ1-2; D might be TRBD1 (6 bases). CDR1 is SGDLS and CDR2 is YYNGEE in the germline V gene. CDR3 length: 15 residues. V was clipped by 0 bases and J by 6 bases, with 15 bases between them.

The genes are TRBV11-2 and TRBJ2-7, with 7 bases identical to TRBD1. This CDR3 spans 15 amino acids. The germline V gene has CDR1 SGHAT and CDR2 FQNNGV. J lost 3 bases, V lost 0 bases, and 5 bases had no gene match. The CDR3 reads CASSLDRTGFYEQYF. As DNA, the CDR3 is TGTGCCAGCAGCTTAGATAGGACAGGTTTCTACGAGCAGTACTTC. The whole variable domain, remainder taken from reference TRBV11-2 and TRBJ2-7, is EAGVAQSPRYKIIEKRQSVAFWCNPISGHATLYWYQQILGQGPKLLIQFQNNGVVDDSQLPKDRFSAERLKGVDSTLKIQPAKLEDSAVYLCASSLDRTGFYEQYFGPGTRLTVT.

The chain combines TRBV12-3 or TRBV12-4 with TRBJ1-1, with TRBD1 as a possible D gene (5 bases). The CDR3 has 15 residues. Trimming cost V 5 bases and J 1 base, with 14 bases left between them. CDR3 nucleotide sequence: TGTGCCAGCAGTCCCCTCCAGGGATGGAACACTGAAGCTTTCTTT. It yields the protein CASSPLQGWNTEAFF.

This clonotype has at least ten counts. The V and J genes are TRBV2 and TRBJ2-1; D is perhaps TRBD1 (5 bases). Germline V gives CDR1 SNHLY, CDR2 FYNNEI. CDR3 length equals 15 residues. V was trimmed by 5 bases and J by 5 bases, leaving 16 bases between them. The CDR3 DNA reads as TGTGCCAGCAGTTTCCAGGGTAGTCCGAACAATGAGCAGTTCTTC. Protein product: CASSFQGSPNNEQFF.

At least ten counts were recorded for this clonotype. The V and J genes are TRBV12-3 or TRBV12-4 and TRBJ1-1; 9 bases align to TRBD1. CDR3 size: 15 residues. V shed 6 bases, J shed 3 bases, and the junction held 8 bases outside the gene matches. CDR3 protein: CASRVTGGRYTEAFF. CDR3 bases: TGTGCCAGCAGGGTTACAGGGGGCCGGTACACTGAAGCTTTCTTT.

This clonotype was detected ten times or more. This sequence joins TRBV27 and TRBJ2-5; possible D gene TRBD2, 6 bases. Germline lookup yields CDR1 MNHEY and CDR2 SMNVEV (reference sequence). The CDR3 extends over 15 amino acids. The V gene lost 3 bases and the J gene lost 5 bases, with 16 bases spanning the gap. DNA of the CDR3: TGTGCCAGCAGTTTGAGGGGACGGAGGGATGAGACCCAGTACTTC. Protein product: CASSLRGRRDETQYF.

The table lists this clonotype with a few counts. The chain is built from TRBV6-6 and TRBJ1-3; 7 nucleotides match TRBD1. The CDR3 spans 15 residues. With V trimmed by 5 bases and J by 7 bases, 11 bases remained unmatched. Germline V gene data show CDR1 as MNHNY and CDR2 as SVGAGI (reference sequence). CDR3 DNA: TGTGCCAGCAGTCGCCCGACAGGGAACGGCAACACCATATATTTT. It translates to CASSRPTGNGNTIYF.

This clonotype was detected ten times or more. V is TRBV28 and J is TRBJ2-3; 8 nucleotides match TRBD1. The CDR3 totals 15 residues. The germline CDR1 and CDR2 sequences are MDHEN and SYDVKM. Trimming removed 6 bases from V and 4 bases from J; junction bases left unmatched: 9. DNA of the CDR3: TGTGCCAGCAGCCCGGGGGACAGGATCCCAGATACGCAGTATTTT. This gives the protein CASSPGDRIPDTQYF.

This chain links TRBV6-1 with TRBJ2-1; TRBD2 is a possible D gene (5 bases). Germline assignment: CDR1 MNHNS and CDR2 SASEGT. V was cut by 7 bases and J by 2 bases, with 12 bases left in between. This CDR3 is built from 14 residues. This CDR3 is CASTSEGPYNEQFF. In DNA form, the CDR3 reads TGTGCCAGCACCTCAGAGGGCCCCTACAATGAGCAGTTCTTC.